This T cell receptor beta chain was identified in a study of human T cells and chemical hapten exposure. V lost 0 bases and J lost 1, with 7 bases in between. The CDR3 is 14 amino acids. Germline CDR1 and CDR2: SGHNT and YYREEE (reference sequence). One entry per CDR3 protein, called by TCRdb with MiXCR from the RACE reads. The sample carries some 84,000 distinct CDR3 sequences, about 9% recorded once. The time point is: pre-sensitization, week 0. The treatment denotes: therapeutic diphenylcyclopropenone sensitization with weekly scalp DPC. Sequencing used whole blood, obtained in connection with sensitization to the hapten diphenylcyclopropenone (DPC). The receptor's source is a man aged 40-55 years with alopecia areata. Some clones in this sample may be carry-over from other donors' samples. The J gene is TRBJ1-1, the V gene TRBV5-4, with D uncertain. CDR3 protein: CASSLDLQNTEAFF. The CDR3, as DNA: TGTGCCAGCAGCTTGGATCTCCAGAACACTGAAGCTTTCTTT.